The next 11 T cell receptor beta chains were all read from a single sample in a study of blood T cell repertoires in COVID-19. Assay: immunoSEQ multiplex PCR; the TCRdb copy retains only in-frame clones and omits some. The data contain some 170,000 clones, 84% of them seen just once; the ten biggest clones take up 15%. Source material: PBMCs or T cells enriched from blood (not recorded which). The receptor set was obtained from a man aged 50 or older who had recovered from COVID-19.

V is TRBV28 and J is TRBJ1-2, with D maybe TRBD1 (5 bases). Germline values: CDR1 MDHEN, CDR2 SYDVKM. V lost 1 base, J lost 4 bases, and 10 bases lay in between. CDR3 length equals 14 residues. In DNA, the CDR3 is TGTGCCAGCAGTTTATCTCAGGGCGGCTATGGCTACACCTTC. It codes for CASSLSQGGYGYTF.

This chain joins TRBV6-5 and TRBJ1-1; 9 positions agree with TRBD1. This CDR3 region has 13 residues. The V gene's germline CDR1 is MNHEY and CDR2 SVGAGI. The trim removed 0 bases at V and 11 bases at J, leaving 4 bases unmatched. The chain's CDR3 is CASSYSGDRVAFF. CDR3 in DNA: TGTGCCAGCAGTTACTCGGGGGACAGGGTGGCTTTCTTT.

In the case of this clone: Other nucleotide sequences in the sample specify the same CDR3. The genes are TRBV5-1 and TRBJ1-3; maybe TRBD1 (6 bases). There are 14 residues in the CDR3. The germline CDR1 and CDR2 sequences are SGHRS and YFSETQ. V lost 3 bases and J 2 bases, leaving 9 bases between the germline ends. CDR3 sequence: CASSSQGAGNTIYF. CDR3 in DNA: TGCGCCAGCAGCTCACAGGGTGCTGGAAACACCATATATTTT.

The chain carries TRBV11-2 and TRBJ2-5, with D perhaps matching TRBD1 (6 bases). Germline V CDR1 and CDR2: SGHAT, FQNNGV. CDR3 length: 15 amino acids. V was clipped by 1 base and J by 3 bases, with 12 bases between them. The CDR3 DNA follows: TGTGCCAGCAGCTTAGGGGGGACACAGAAAGAGACCCAGTACTTC. Protein sequence: CASSLGGTQKETQYF.

The V gene is TRBV5-1, the J gene TRBJ2-7; D may be TRBD2 (6 bases). Germline V lookup: CDR1 SGHRS, CDR2 YFSETQ. V was shortened by 0 bases and J by 5 bases, with 15 bases between the two germline ends. The CDR3 extends over 15 amino acids. The CDR3 spells CASSLGSGGNNEQYF. CDR3 sequence (DNA): TGCGCCAGCAGCTTGGGATCAGGAGGGAACAACGAGCAGTACTTC.

This chain connects TRBV5-1 to TRBJ2-7; TRBD2 might be the D (7 bases). Trimming stripped 3 bases from V and 4 bases from J, with 14 bases between. The germline CDR1 and CDR2 sequences are SGHRS and YFSETQ. The length of the CDR3 is 14 residues. The chain's CDR3 is CASSSMGGGYEQYF. CDR3 bases: TGCGCCAGCAGCTCGATGGGAGGGGGTTACGAGCAGTACTTC.

This chain connects TRBV5-1 to TRBJ1-4, with TRBD1 matching over 7 bases. This CDR3 spans 17 amino acids. The trim removed 4 bases at V and 5 bases at J, leaving 14 bases unmatched. Germline V gene data show CDR1 as SGHRS and CDR2 as YFSETQ. This chain's CDR3 is CASSAAGQQGTNEKLFF. The CDR3 DNA reads as TGCGCCAGCAGCGCAGCGGGCCAACAGGGGACGAATGAAAAACTGTTTTTT.

The chain combines TRBV5-3 with TRBJ2-1; 10 bases fit TRBD2. TRBV5-3 is labeled an ORF, and its function is uncertain. The CDR3 spans 14 residues. V dropped 2 bases and J dropped 6; count of bases not matched to a gene: 2. The CDR3 protein is CARSLAGGFNEQFF. For the CDR3, the DNA is TGTGCCAGAAGCTTAGCGGGGGGGTTCAATGAGCAGTTCTTC.

The CDR3 spells CASSSGQDNQPQHF. The CDR3 DNA reads TGTGCCAGTAGTTCGGGACAGGACAATCAGCCCCAGCATTTT. This sequence joins TRBV19 and TRBJ1-5; TRBD1 matches at 8 bases. This CDR3 is 14 amino acids long. Germline-derived CDR1 and CDR2 are LNHDA and SQIVND (reference sequence). With V trimmed by 5 bases and J by 3 bases, 3 bases remained unmatched.

The chain recombines TRBV19 with TRBJ2-7; the D gene is possibly TRBD2 (6 bases). CDR1 and CDR2 from the germline V gene are LNHDA and SQIVND (reference sequence). The CDR3 runs 13 residues. The germline V and J ends were trimmed by 9 bases and 2 bases, with 14 bases remaining between them. The chain's CDR3 is CASTPGSTYEQYF. CDR3 sequence (DNA): TGTGCCAGCACTCCCGGGAGTACCTACGAGCAGTACTTC.

Comment on this clone: Different DNA sequences within this sample yield the same CDR3. The chain combines TRBV27 with TRBJ2-1, with a possible D match to TRBD2 (7 bases). From germline, CDR1 is MNHEY and CDR2 SMNVEV (reference sequence). With 2 bases removed from V and 4 bases from J, the gap between germline ends came to 12 bases. The CDR3 totals 15 residues. This chain's CDR3 is CASSLRGGSYNEQFF. CDR3 nucleotide sequence: TGTGCCAGCAGTTTAAGGGGGGGCTCTTACAATGAGCAGTTCTTC.